One and the same sample provided the 2 T cell receptor beta chains below, sequenced in a study of T cell responses to AZD1222 COVID-19 vaccine. Assay used: immunoSEQ multiplex PCR; TCRdb lists only in-frame clones, some missing. The sample contains some 250,000 clones, approximately 94% of which appear only once. The sequencing here drew on peripheral blood, taken 28 days after the second AZD1222 dose. Receptors were obtained from an adult who received the AZD1222 COVID-19 vaccine.

The chain employs TRBV15 and TRBJ2-7; 11 bases line up with TRBD2. V dropped 5 bases and J dropped 6; count of bases not matched to a gene: 15. Germline CDR1 reads LNHNV; CDR2 reads YYDKDF (reference sequence). This CDR3 is built from 17 residues. Here the CDR3 DNA reads TGTGCCACCAGCCTAGAGATGGGGCTAGCGGGAGGTTCCGAGCAGTACTTC. This sequence encodes CATSLEMGLAGGSEQYF.

For this clone: In the same sample, other DNA sequences code for this CDR3. The V gene is TRBV30, the J gene TRBJ2-7; unclear D gene. This CDR3 contains 11 residues. Trimming took off 2 bases at V and 2 bases at J, with 4 bases between the two ends. The germline V gene has CDR1 GTSNPN and CDR2 SVGIG (reference sequence). The chain's CDR3 is CAWSSPYEQYF. For the CDR3, the DNA is TGTGCCTGGAGTTCCCCCTACGAGCAGTACTTC. Full variable domain (rest looked up from reference TRBV30 and TRBJ2-7): SQTIHQWPATLVQPVGSPLSLECTVEGTSNPNLYWYRQAAGRGLQLLFYSVGIGQISSEVPQNLSASRPQDRQFILSSKKLLLSDSGFYLCAWSSPYEQYFGPGTRLTVT.